The 30 T cell receptor beta chains reported below all come from one sample, sequenced in a study of T cells in Graves' hyperthyroidism and ophthalmopathy. Template material for amplifying TCR beta CDR3 regions consisted of RNA transcripts. During a first-round RT-PCR of the TCR CDR3, the HTBI primer set was used. Each CDR3 protein gets one entry after TCRdb re-called the multiplex PCR reads with MiXCR. The sample holds 500,000 to 550,000 distinct CDR3 sequences; approximately 20% are singletons and the top ten take about half. Sequencing was carried out using blood. The receptors derive from a man aged 35 to 55 with Graves' ophthalmopathy.

This clonotype has a handful of counts. CDR3 bases: TGTGCCAGCCGAGGGCAGGGGGCTTCACCCCTCCACTTT. Amino acids: CASRGQGASPLHF. The chain uses TRBV6-2 or TRBV6-3 and TRBJ1-6; TRBD1 agrees at 8 bases. This CDR3 region has 13 residues. The V gene end was trimmed by 8 bases and the J gene end by 9 bases; junction bases not matched to a gene: 6. CDR1 MNHEY and CDR2 SVGEGT come from the germline V gene.

The chain joins TRBV11-1 to TRBJ2-1, with 14 bases that match TRBD2. The CDR3 consists of 18 residues. The junction had 14 bases not matched to a gene; V was cut back by 5 bases and J by 8 bases. The V gene's germline CDR1 is SGHAT and CDR2 FQDESV (reference sequence). The CDR3 here is CASSPLSGTSGRGHEQFF. In DNA form, the CDR3 reads TGTGCCAGCAGCCCGCTGTCCGGGACTAGCGGGAGAGGGCATGAGCAGTTCTTC.

The gene calls are TRBV6-6 and TRBJ1-2, with TRBD1 matching over 8 bases. The length of the CDR3 is 17 residues. V shed 2 bases, J shed 1 base, and the junction held 9 bases outside the gene matches. Germline values: CDR1 MNHNY, CDR2 SVGAGI (reference sequence). In DNA form, the CDR3 reads TGTGCCAGCAGTTACATATCGACAGGGGCCCATAACTATGGCTACACCTTC. Protein product: CASSYISTGAHNYGYTF.

The rearrangement joins TRBV3-1 to TRBJ2-1; 9 nucleotides line up with TRBD1. The CDR3 runs to 15 residues. Germline V lookup: CDR1 LGHDT, CDR2 YNNKEL (reference sequence). V lost 1 base to trimming and J lost 10 bases; unmatched junction nucleotides: 8. CDR3 nucleotide sequence: TGTGCCAGCAGCCAAGGGGGGACAGGGAGGCACGAGCAGTTCTTC. Its translation: CASSQGGTGRHEQFF.

This clonotype has a count of ten or more. J is TRBJ2-1 and V is TRBV2; 10 nucleotides align to TRBD2. This CDR3 comprises 16 residues. Germline-derived CDR1 and CDR2 are SNHLY and FYNNEI. The junction had 6 bases not matched to a gene; V was cut back by 4 bases and J by 3 bases. The chain's CDR3 is CASSGAGLASYNEQFF. The CDR3 region has the DNA TGTGCCAGCAGTGGGGCGGGACTAGCGAGCTACAATGAGCAGTTCTTC.

This clonotype is a singleton in its sample. The rearrangement joins TRBV20-1 to TRBJ1-1, with D possibly being TRBD1 (5 bases). This CDR3 spans 13 amino acids. CDR1 is DFQATT, CDR2 SNEGSKA, per germline (reference sequence). Between the trimmed V and J ends, which lost 0 bases and 4 bases, there was a span of 9 bases. Written as DNA, the CDR3 is TGCAGTGCTAGAGATTTGGGGGGCACTGAAGCTTTCTTT. Translation gives CSARDLGGTEAFF.

This clonotype occurred a few times. The chain couples TRBV4-2 to TRBJ2-3, with 9 bases fitting TRBD2. This CDR3 has 15 residues. V shed 1 base, J shed 6 bases, and the junction held 5 bases outside the gene matches. Per the germline V gene, CDR1 is LGHNA and CDR2 is YNFKEQ. CDR3 loop: CASSQGASGVDTQYF. In DNA form, the CDR3 reads TGTGCCAGCAGCCAAGGGGCTAGCGGGGTGGATACGCAGTATTTT.

This clonotype was detected many times. The V gene is TRBV2, the J gene TRBJ2-3, with D unresolved. The CDR3 has 20 residues. Deletions cut 2 bases from V and 0 bases from J, with 24 bases between. The V gene's germline CDR1 is SNHLY and CDR2 FYNNEI. The CDR3 loop is CASSERQFSRQTFSTDTQYF. The CDR3 coding sequence is TGTGCCAGCAGTGAAAGGCAATTCTCCCGGCAGACGTTCAGCACAGATACGCAGTATTTT. The whole variable domain, filled in from reference TRBV2 and TRBJ2-3, reads EPEVTQTPSHQVTQMGQEVILRCVPISNHLYFYWYRQILGQKVEFLVSFYNNEISEKSEIFDDQFSVERPDGSNFTLKIRSTKLEDSAMYFCASSERQFSRQTFSTDTQYFGPGTRLTVL.

The table lists this clonotype with many counts. The CDR3 DNA reads as TGTGCCAGCAGCTTAGACCCCACCAACACCGGGGAGCTGTTTTTT. Its protein product is CASSLDPTNTGELFF. V usage is TRBV11-1 and J usage is TRBJ2-2; D unclear. Germline V gene lookup returns CDR1 SGHAT and CDR2 FQDESV (reference sequence). The V and J ends lost 1 base and 2 bases respectively, with 8 bases between them. There are 15 residues in the CDR3.

In this sample, this clonotype turned up a few times. V gene TRBV10-3 combines with J gene TRBJ1-1; tentative D call: TRBD1 (5 bases). Trimming left V 2 bases short and J 6 bases short, with 16 bases between. CDR1 ENHRY and CDR2 SYGVKD come from the germline V gene. The CDR3 is made up of 15 amino acids. The CDR3 here is CAISEPFQGWAEAFF. The CDR3 bases are TGTGCCATCAGTGAGCCCTTCCAGGGATGGGCTGAAGCTTTCTTT.

This clonotype has just a few counts. The chain has TRBV5-5 and TRBJ2-5; D might be TRBD1 or TRBD2, each matching 5 bases. CDR1 is SGHKS and CDR2 is YYEKEE in the germline V gene (reference sequence). V was cut by 4 bases and J by 2 bases, with 18 bases left in between. The CDR3 extends over 16 amino acids. CDR3 nucleotides: TGTGCCAGCAGCCCCGTATCCGGGACGGGACAAGAGACCCAGTACTTC. As protein: CASSPVSGTGQETQYF.

This clonotype was found once. This may be a read error: a much more frequent sequence differs by one nucleotide. This chain uses TRBV5-6 with TRBJ2-5; no reliable D call. The DNA end lines up better with TRBJ2-1; the J call may be wrong. CDR1 is SGHDT and CDR2 is YYEEEE in the germline V gene. CDR3 size: 15 residues. CDR3: CASSLVWVGSETQFF. The DNA for the CDR3 is TGTGCCAGCAGCTTGGTATGGGTCGGATCAGAGACCCAGTTCTTC.

This clonotype was counted many times. In DNA, the CDR3 is TGCAGTGCTCAGAGACTAGCGGGGGGGCAAGAGACCCAGTACTTC. It encodes CSAQRLAGGQETQYF. V and J are TRBV20-1 and TRBJ2-5; 14 positions agree with TRBD2. CDR1 DFQATT and CDR2 SNEGSKA come from the germline V gene (reference sequence). With 5 bases clipped from V and 2 bases from J, the junction kept 4 bases outside the gene matches. There are 15 residues in the CDR3.

This clonotype was recorded a few times. This chain joins TRBV10-3 and TRBJ1-4; D is perhaps TRBD1 (5 bases). The CDR3 consists of 13 residues. The V end lost 5 bases, the J end lost 7 bases, and 11 bases lay between the germline ends. Germline V lookup: CDR1 ENHRY, CDR2 SYGVKD. In DNA form, the CDR3 reads TGTGCCATCAGTCAGGGTGCCCCTGAAAAACTGTTTTTT. Translation gives CAISQGAPEKLFF.

This clonotype was observed at least ten times. Sequence at one end of the junction differs from germline and may be a read error. The chain combines TRBV12-3 or TRBV12-4 with TRBJ1-1, with D uncertain. The CDR3 is 13 residues long. CDR3 in amino acids: CASSLELNTEAFF. CDR3 sequence (DNA): TGTGCCAGCAGCTTAGAGCTGAACACTGAAGCTTTCTTT.

The table lists this clonotype with a few counts. V is TRBV10-3 and J is TRBJ2-5; 8 nucleotides agree with TRBD1. With 6 bases clipped from V and 2 bases from J, the junction kept 8 bases outside the gene matches. The CDR3 runs 15 residues. CDR1 is ENHRY and CDR2 is SYGVKD in the germline V gene. The CDR3 DNA reads as TGTGCCATCAGCCGGGACAGGAGGCCGCAAGAGACCCAGTACTTC. Its translation: CAISRDRRPQETQYF.

There are a few counts of this clonotype. The V gene is TRBV28, the J gene TRBJ2-1, with TRBD2 identical over 8 bases. This CDR3 is 15 amino acids long. Losses at the gene ends were 4 bases for V and 7 bases for J; bases not matched to a gene: 9. Per germline, CDR1 MDHEN and CDR2 SYDVKM. The CDR3 sequence: CASSSGGIVWNEQFF. DNA of the CDR3: TGTGCCAGCAGTTCGGGGGGGATAGTGTGGAATGAGCAGTTCTTC.

The V gene is TRBV10-3, the J gene TRBJ1-2; 9 nucleotides match TRBD1. This CDR3 region has 13 residues. Germline CDR1 and CDR2: ENHRY and SYGVKD. V was clipped by 1 base and J by 14 bases; unmatched bases: 8. For the CDR3, the DNA is TGTGCCATCAGTGAGTTGGGACAGGGACCGGATACCTTC. Translated, it gives CAISELGQGPDTF.

The chain employs TRBV6-5 and TRBJ1-2, with unresolved D. This CDR3 is built from 14 residues. Trimming pared 0 bases from V and 2 bases from J, leaving 7 bases between. CDR1 is MNHEY and CDR2 is SVGAGI in the germline V gene. The CDR3 DNA follows: TGTGCCAGCAGTTACTCTTCCATAAACTATGGCTACACCTTC. Its protein is CASSYSSINYGYTF.

This chain joins TRBV29-1 and TRBJ1-2, with D possibly being TRBD1 (5 bases). The V and J ends lost 4 bases and 4 bases respectively, with 13 bases between them. The length of the CDR3 is 13 residues. The germline CDR1 and CDR2 sequences are SQVTM and ANQGSEA. CDR3 in amino acids: CSVVSGLTYGYTF. CDR3 coding DNA: TGCAGCGTTGTTTCAGGGTTGACCTATGGCTACACCTTC.

This clonotype has just a few counts. This sequence joins TRBV3-1 and TRBJ2-2, with D possibly matching TRBD1 (6 bases). Trimming took off 0 bases at V and 6 bases at J, with 20 bases between the two ends. Per germline, CDR1 LGHDT and CDR2 YNNKEL (reference sequence). The CDR3 length is 18 residues. The CDR3 nucleotides are TGTGCCAGCAGCCAAGAATTTGGCAGGGGTCGAATCGCCGGGGAGCTGTTTTTT. As protein: CASSQEFGRGRIAGELFF.

The V gene is TRBV20-1, the J gene TRBJ2-5; the match to TRBD1 covers 10 bases. The germline gives CDR1 DFQATT, CDR2 SNEGSKA (reference sequence). J gave up 5 bases and V 5 bases, and 8 bases lay outside the gene matches. CDR3 size: 14 residues. In DNA form, the CDR3 reads TGCAGTGCTGAACCCGGGACAGGGGTGGAGACCCAGTACTTC. Its translation is CSAEPGTGVETQYF.

The V and J genes are TRBV5-8 and TRBJ2-1, with D maybe TRBD1 (6 bases). The length of the CDR3 is 20 residues. The germline V and J ends were trimmed by 4 bases and 4 bases, with 30 bases remaining between them. The germline V gene encodes CDR1 SGHTS and CDR2 YDEGEE. Here the CDR3 reads CASSPAARDINTYYYNEQFF. CDR3 sequence (DNA): TGTGCCAGCAGCCCCGCTGCCCGGGACATAAATACATACTATTACAATGAGCAGTTCTTC.

This clonotype appeared many times. J is TRBJ2-3 and V is TRBV20-1, with a tentative D call TRBD2 (5 bases). V dropped 2 bases and J dropped 5 bases, with 14 bases sitting between them. The CDR3 has 14 amino acids. Germline V gene lookup returns CDR1 DFQATT and CDR2 SNEGSKA (reference sequence). CDR3 nucleotides: TGCAGTGCTAGACCGCCTGTCCGGGGAGATACGCAGTATTTT. This codes for CSARPPVRGDTQYF.

This chain connects TRBV9 to TRBJ1-3; unclear D gene. CDR3 length: 15 residues. V lost 7 bases, J lost 2 bases, and 16 bases lay in between. Germline V lookup: CDR1 SGDLS, CDR2 YYNGEE. The CDR3, as DNA: TGTGCCAGCGCGACGACATCCCTTCCTGGAAACACCATATATTTT. Amino acids: CASATTSLPGNTIYF.

The chain combines TRBV27 with TRBJ2-3, with 10 bases matching TRBD1. In germline, CDR1 is MNHEY, CDR2 SMNVEV (reference sequence). This CDR3 is built from 16 residues. Germline trimming cut 4 bases from V and 1 base from J; bases unmatched to any gene: 5. The CDR3 loop reads CASSSRQGAGTDTQYF. CDR3 coding DNA: TGTGCCAGCAGTTCAAGACAGGGGGCCGGCACAGATACGCAGTATTTT.

This clonotype has more than one count but fewer than ten. V and J are TRBV18 and TRBJ1-2, with 10 nucleotides matching TRBD1. Trimming removed 6 bases from V and 3 bases from J; junction bases left unmatched: 7. CDR3 length: 15 amino acids. The germline V gene has CDR1 KGHSH and CDR2 LQKENI. Here the CDR3 reads CASSSGQGRDYGYTF. CDR3 sequence (DNA): TGTGCCAGCTCCTCGGGACAGGGGCGCGACTATGGCTACACCTTC.

The sample holds many counts of this clonotype. The V call is TRBV3-1, the J call TRBJ2-5; D is ambiguous. Germline V lookup: CDR1 LGHDT, CDR2 YNNKEL (reference sequence). The germline V and J ends were trimmed by 4 bases and 2 bases, with 11 bases remaining between them. The CDR3 has 14 residues. The CDR3 sequence: CASSPLSRQETQYF. CDR3 nucleotides: TGTGCCAGCAGCCCCCTCAGCCGGCAAGAGACCCAGTACTTC.

The count of this clonotype is one. One junction end disagrees with the germline gene, perhaps due to a read error. CDR3 residues: CSARDGVTGELSF. CDR3 sequence (DNA): TGCAGTGCTAGAGATGGGGTCACCGGGGAGCTGTCTTTT. J is TRBJ2-2 and V is TRBV20-1; D is possibly TRBD2 (5 bases). Looked up from germline, CDR1 is DFQATT and CDR2 is SNEGSKA (reference sequence). The CDR3 is 13 amino acids.

This clonotype was counted between two and nine times. CDR3 coding DNA: TGCAGTGCTAGTGTCCCAGTGGGGGGCCTCATGAACACTGAAGCTTTCTTT. The encoded protein is CSASVPVGGLMNTEAFF. V usage is TRBV20-1 and J usage is TRBJ1-1; D is perhaps TRBD1 (6 bases). Germline assignment: CDR1 DFQATT and CDR2 SNEGSKA (reference sequence). Trimming removed 3 bases at V and 0 bases at J, with 20 bases between. The CDR3 loop spans 17 amino acids.